Described below is a single T cell receptor (beta chain) sequence and its context. This clonotype has more than one count but fewer than ten. There is no known antigen for this receptor. Base qualities were left out, and no much larger clone turns up one base away. Taken from the germline V gene, the CDR1 and CDR2 loops are KGHSH and LQKENI. The CDR3 measures 13 amino acids from cysteine to phenylalanine. Solely the CDR3 DNA is kept, with 39 bases framed from the first base. V sheds 7 bases and J sheds 2 bases, leaving 11 bases between their ends. The data derive from a study of T cell repertoires in cytomegalovirus infection (dated 2019 in TCRdb). With regard to the full study: The HLA type of each donor mattered for the analysis, because public TCR beta signatures pointed to carriage of CMV infection along with the matching HLA type.

Study-level results and caveats: Carriers of CMV infection plus the relevant HLA type were discriminated by the cumulative frequency of public TCR beta family members in the study cohort and in an independent roughly 370-donor cohort. In the ex vivo response, HLA-C-restricted CMV-specific TCR beta clonotypes were dominant, and in two of eight donors the single most frequent clonotype came from this HLA-C-restricted group.

The instrument given in TCRdb is Illumina HiSeq 1500. TCRdb redid the processing of the public reads, applying fastp at Q25 and MiXCR, and retained in-frame beta chains. Each entry is one CDR3 protein sequence, shown with its most common DNA and genes. Here the sample has approximately 400,000 distinct CDR3 sequences; under 40% occur a single time. Roughly an eighth of the sample rests with the top ten. The sequencing input was PBMCs. This TCR derives from a human donor in good health (CMV status not recorded). Some clones in this sample may be carry-over from other donors' samples. Recombination connected TRBV18 to TRBJ2-5, and perhaps TRBD1 as D gene, on 7 matching bases. CDR3 loop: CASCGTVQETQYF. The nucleotide sequence is TGTGCCAGCTGCGGGACAGTGCAAGAGACCCAGTACTTC.